The T cell receptor (beta chain) described here comes from a study of blood T cell repertoires in COVID-19. Background on the study: T cells, B-cell-depleted T cells, or PBMCs provided the cDNA or gDNA that served as material.

From germline, CDR1 is LGHDT and CDR2 YNNKEL (reference sequence). Trimming took 4 bases from V and 1 from J; bases not matched to a gene: 0. CDR3 length: 13 residues. Assay used: immunoSEQ multiplex PCR; TCRdb lists only in-frame clones, some missing. This sample has around 140,000 clones, with 88% found just once. The chain carries TRBV3-1 (or the pseudogene TRBV3-2) and TRBJ2-5; 7 bases agree with TRBD2. The sequence came from a woman in her sixties with acute or convalescent COVID-19. Material for sequencing was peripheral blood. CDR3 DNA sequence: TGTGCCAGCAGCCCGGGAGGCCAAGAGACCCAGTACTTC. Translation: CASSPGGQETQYF.